This TCR beta chain was captured by sequencing in a study of Ad26.COV2.S vaccination and SARS-CoV-2 variants. General study points: Total T cell responses were possibly underestimated by TCR breadth and depth analyses.

The germline gives CDR1 MDHEN, CDR2 SYDVKM. The germline V and J ends were trimmed by 4 bases and 8 bases, with 11 bases remaining between them. The CDR3 is 12 residues long. The treatment denotes: approximately 18 received Ad26.COV2.S at low or high dose, single or two shots; a few received placebo; per-sample allocation not given. Day 63 after the first vaccine or placebo injection was the time point for sampling. The shot given was an Ad26 vector that makes Wuhan-strain SARS-CoV-2 spike. Clones were read by immunoSEQ multiplex PCR, and TCRdb kept only the in-frame ones, dropping some. The profile shows around 320,000 clones, 85% of them singletons. A remark on this clone: Its antigen remains unknown.

The input for sequencing was peripheral blood, taken in a trial of Ad26.COV2.S vaccine versus placebo. This sequence joins TRBV28 and TRBJ1-2, with D tentatively TRBD1 (6 bases). The clonotype originates from a person between 18 and 65 years old who received the Ad26.COV2.S COVID-19 vaccine or a placebo. The CDR3 coding sequence is TGTGCCAGCAGTTACCAACAGGGAGGCTACACCTTC. Translation: CASSYQQGGYTF.